These 24 T cell receptor beta chains share one sample of origin, sequenced in a study of T-cell reconstitution after alpha-beta-depleted transplantation in children. The authors prepared the TCRbeta library with unique molecular identifiers. TCRdb called the PCR reads again in MiXCR, with one record for every CDR3 protein. The sample records 350,000 to 400,000 distinct CDR3 sequences, roughly 20% being singletons. Sequencing used PBMCs from the stem cell graft donor, obtained from the stem cell graft. Receptors originate from a human donor who donated a stem cell graft to a child with acute myeloid leukemia.

This clonotype was picked up a small number of times. The CDR3 DNA reads as TGCGCCAGCAGCTTGAACGAACGGAGTATTTACAATGAGCAGTTCTTC. Protein product: CASSLNERSIYNEQFF. This rearrangement joins TRBV5-1 to TRBJ2-1; D unclear. V dropped 1 base and J dropped 4 bases, with 15 bases sitting between them. CDR1 and CDR2 from the germline V gene are SGHRS and YFSETQ. The CDR3 extends over 16 amino acids. Full variable domain (remainder filled in from reference TRBV5-1 and TRBJ2-1): KAGVTQTPRYLIKTRGQQVTLSCSPISGHRSVSWYQQTPGQGLQFLFEYFSETQRNKGNFPGRFSGRQFSNSRSEMNVSTLELGDSALYLCASSLNERSIYNEQFFGPGTRLTVL.

A few counts support this clonotype. The chain links TRBV20-1 to TRBJ2-1; a possible D gene is TRBD2 (6 bases). Germline assignment: CDR1 DFQATT and CDR2 SNEGSKA (reference sequence). V was pared by 5 bases and J by 3 bases, with 14 bases between. This CDR3 has 14 residues. CDR3 amino acids: CSARASEFYNEQFF. The CDR3 nucleotides read TGCAGTGCTCGGGCTAGCGAATTCTACAATGAGCAGTTCTTC.

The rearrangement links TRBV28 to TRBJ2-7; no definite D call. V was trimmed by 7 bases and J by 2 bases, leaving 6 bases between them. Per the germline V gene, CDR1 is MDHEN and CDR2 is SYDVKM. The CDR3 contains 11 residues. The CDR3 sequence: CASTDPYEQYF. Written as DNA, the CDR3 is TGTGCCAGCACGGACCCCTACGAGCAGTACTTC.

The chain's CDR3 is CASSPYLGGGIWYEQYF. DNA of the CDR3: TGTGCCAGCAGTCCCTACTTGGGGGGGGGGATCTGGTACGAGCAGTACTTC. This chain connects TRBV28 to TRBJ2-7; 7 nucleotides match TRBD2. CDR1 MDHEN and CDR2 SYDVKM come from the germline V gene. CDR3 length equals 17 residues. Trimming took 5 bases from V and 4 from J; bases not matched to a gene: 17.

The chain recombines TRBV5-5 with TRBJ1-2, with D possibly matching TRBD1 (6 bases). V lost 3 bases and J lost 4, with 13 bases in between. Germline V lookup: CDR1 SGHKS, CDR2 YYEKEE (reference sequence). The CDR3 totals 14 residues. The CDR3 coding sequence is TGTGCCAGCAGCTGGACGACAGGCAGCTATGGCTACACCTTC. It is translated as CASSWTTGSYGYTF.

The J gene is TRBJ2-6, the V gene TRBV2, with D possibly being TRBD1 (6 bases). The length of the CDR3 is 15 residues. Germline V gene data show CDR1 as SNHLY and CDR2 as FYNNEI. The V end was cut by 2 bases, the J end by 4 bases, with 9 bases between. CDR3: CASSESGAGANVLTF. The CDR3 nucleotides read TGTGCCAGCAGTGAATCAGGGGCCGGGGCCAACGTCCTGACTTTC.

The chain joins TRBV6-1 to TRBJ2-7, with a tentative D call TRBD1 (5 bases). Germline CDR1 is MNHNS and CDR2 is SASEGT. The CDR3 is 16 residues long. Trimming cost V 7 bases and J 3 bases, with 22 bases left between them. The CDR3 is CASKYKTASPDYEQYF. Written as DNA, the CDR3 is TGTGCCAGCAAGTACAAGACAGCTTCCCCCGACTACGAGCAGTACTTC.

The rearrangement links TRBV6-1 to TRBJ2-3, with 14 bases fitting TRBD2. Germline V gene lookup returns CDR1 MNHNS and CDR2 SASEGT. V lost 7 bases, J lost 0 bases, and 9 bases stayed unmatched. The CDR3 spans 18 residues. The CDR3 sequence is CASTSGLAGGRSTDTQYF. Here the CDR3 DNA reads TGTGCCAGCACCTCAGGACTAGCGGGAGGCCGTAGCACAGATACGCAGTATTTT.

The table lists this clonotype with a few counts. This sequence joins TRBV20-1 and TRBJ2-3; tentative D call: TRBD2 (5 bases). With 5 bases removed from V and 1 base from J, the gap between germline ends came to 13 bases. The CDR3 spans 14 residues. Germline assignment: CDR1 DFQATT and CDR2 SNEGSKA (reference sequence). The CDR3 loop reads CSAYTRDGTDTQYF. In DNA form, the CDR3 reads TGCAGTGCTTATACTAGAGACGGCACAGATACGCAGTATTTT.

The rearrangement uses TRBV6-8 and TRBJ2-1; TRBD2 matches 8 bases. CDR3 length: 20 residues. The J segment lost 5 bases and the V segment lost 5 bases, leaving 23 bases of the junction unmatched. Germline V gene data show CDR1 as MNHGY and CDR2 as SAAAGT. CDR3 sequence: CASSPPARVIPSGGHNEQFF. The DNA of the CDR3 is TGTGCCAGCAGTCCCCCGGCCAGGGTAATCCCCTCGGGAGGGCACAATGAGCAGTTCTTC.

This clonotype occurred a few times. V usage is TRBV20-1 and J usage is TRBJ2-7; unclear D gene. The CDR3 consists of 14 residues. V shed 5 bases and J shed 5 bases, with 19 bases lying between them. CDR1 is DFQATT and CDR2 is SNEGSKA in the germline V gene (reference sequence). DNA for the CDR3: TGCAGTGCTGTAGGACCCCCCCTGTTCGACGAGCAGTACTTC. Translating it yields CSAVGPPLFDEQYF.

This chain links TRBV20-1 with TRBJ2-7; D is perhaps TRBD2 (5 bases). This CDR3 has 13 residues. The V end was cut by 5 bases, the J end by 4 bases, with 15 bases between. Looked up from germline, CDR1 is DFQATT and CDR2 is SNEGSKA (reference sequence). For the CDR3, the DNA is TGCAGTGCTCGCCGAGGAGGCGTTTACGAGCAGTACTTC. Amino acid sequence: CSARRGGVYEQYF.

This clonotype was observed many times. The chain employs TRBV29-1 and TRBJ2-1; 10 bases are shared with TRBD2. The CDR3 length is 13 residues. Germline CDR1 reads SQVTM; CDR2 reads ANQGSEA. J lost 8 bases, V lost 7 bases, and 8 bases had no gene match. The CDR3 sequence: CSASSGSVYEQFF. For the CDR3, the DNA is TGCAGCGCTTCTAGCGGGAGCGTCTATGAGCAGTTCTTC.

Ten or more counts support this clonotype. The chain carries TRBV20-1 and TRBJ1-1; D uncertain. This CDR3 has 12 amino acids. The V end was cut by 5 bases, the J end by 1 base, with 8 bases between. CDR1 is DFQATT, CDR2 SNEGSKA, per germline (reference sequence). The CDR3, as DNA: TGCAGTGCTTACGGGCCGAACACTGAAGCTTTCTTT. This gives the protein CSAYGPNTEAFF.

V and J are TRBV18 and TRBJ2-7, with no clear D. The V gene lost 2 bases and the J gene lost 0 bases, with 8 bases spanning the gap. Germline CDR1 reads KGHSH; CDR2 reads LQKENI. The CDR3 consists of 14 residues. CDR3 coding DNA: TGTGCCAGCTCACCAGTTTTAACCTCCTACGAGCAGTACTTC. It yields the protein CASSPVLTSYEQYF. Full variable domain (rest looked up from reference TRBV18 and TRBJ2-7): NAGVMQNPRHLVRRRGQEARLRCSPMKGHSHVYWYRQLPEEGLKFMVYLQKENIIDESGMPKERFSAEFPKEGPSILRIQQVVRGDSAAYFCASSPVLTSYEQYFGPGTRLTVT.

The V and J genes are TRBV24-1 and TRBJ2-1; TRBD2 matches at 14 bases. Trimming removed 3 bases from V and 7 bases from J; junction bases left unmatched: 13. Germline-derived CDR1 and CDR2 are KGHDR and SFDVKD. The CDR3 contains 19 residues. The CDR3 reads CATSDRRMTTSGRENEQFF. The CDR3 nucleotides read TGTGCCACCAGTGATCGAAGGATGACGACTAGCGGGAGGGAAAATGAGCAGTTCTTC.

This clonotype was detected many times. V gene TRBV20-1 combines with J gene TRBJ2-7; 8 bases match TRBD2. The V and J ends lost 6 bases and 0 bases, in that order; junction bases with no gene match: 1. The CDR3 extends over 12 amino acids. From germline, CDR1 is DFQATT and CDR2 SNEGSKA (reference sequence). The CDR3, as DNA: TGCAGTGCCGGGACTAGCTCCTACGAGCAGTACTTC. This gives the protein CSAGTSSYEQYF.

The chain couples TRBV2 to TRBJ2-1; D could derive from TRBD1 or TRBD2 (6 bases each). The CDR3 is 12 residues long. Germline V gives CDR1 SNHLY, CDR2 FYNNEI. Trimming shortened V by 6 bases and J by 9 bases, and 12 bases separated the two germline ends. CDR3 protein: CASRTQGGEQFF. The CDR3 DNA follows: TGTGCCAGCAGAACACAGGGAGGTGAGCAGTTCTTC.

This clonotype was seen at least ten times. The V and J genes are TRBV7-2 and TRBJ2-1; 12 bases line up with TRBD2. The CDR3 has 15 residues. Germline values: CDR1 SGHTA, CDR2 FQGNSA. V gave up 3 bases and J gave up 5 bases; unmatched junction bases: 2. The CDR3 is CASSLGLAGNNEQFF. In DNA, the CDR3 is TGTGCCAGCAGCTTGGGACTAGCGGGTAACAATGAGCAGTTCTTC.

This sequence joins TRBV6-1 and TRBJ2-1; D gene ambiguous. The CDR3 is 14 amino acids. V dropped 7 bases and J dropped 9 bases, with 19 bases sitting between them. In germline, CDR1 is MNHNS, CDR2 SASEGT. The CDR3 sequence: CASNPSSPWGEQFF. The CDR3 DNA reads TGTGCCAGCAATCCTTCCAGTCCCTGGGGTGAGCAGTTCTTC.

V and J are TRBV7-9 and TRBJ1-2, with D uncertain. Germline CDR1 is SEHNR and CDR2 is FQNEAQ (reference sequence). The CDR3 is 17 residues long. V was cut by 4 bases and J by 0 bases, with 18 bases left in between. CDR3 sequence (DNA): TGTGCCAGCAGCTCCTCCCGAGGATCGGGTTCTAACTATGGCTACACCTTC. Residues: CASSSSRGSGSNYGYTF.

V is TRBV9 and J is TRBJ1-6; D is uncertain. This CDR3 spans 13 amino acids. Germline V gene data show CDR1 as SGDLS and CDR2 as YYNGEE. The germline V and J ends were trimmed by 6 bases and 8 bases, with 12 bases remaining between them. CDR3 nucleotide sequence: TGTGCCAGCAACCAAGCCGAGGATTCACCCCTCCACTTT. Protein product: CASNQAEDSPLHF.

Turning to this clonotype: Since a much larger clone is just one base distant, this may be a read error. The rearrangement links TRBV6-1 to TRBJ2-7; unclear D gene. The CDR3 length is 14 residues. The germline V gene encodes CDR1 MNHNS and CDR2 SASEGT. V was pared by 8 bases and J by 0 bases, with 14 bases between. The CDR3 loop is CASWQKANSYEQYF. CDR3 sequence (DNA): TGTGCCAGCTGGCAAAAAGCGAACTCCTACGAGCAGTACTTC.

This clonotype has only a few counts. CDR3 region: CSATGGGTRQPQHF. Here the CDR3 DNA reads TGCAGTGCAACGGGCGGGGGGACTAGGCAGCCCCAGCATTTT. The V gene is TRBV20-1, the J gene TRBJ1-5, with D possibly matching TRBD1 (5 bases). Trimming took 6 bases from V and 7 from J, leaving 19 bases between them. This CDR3 is built from 14 residues. CDR1 and CDR2 (germline): DFQATT, SNEGSKA (reference sequence).